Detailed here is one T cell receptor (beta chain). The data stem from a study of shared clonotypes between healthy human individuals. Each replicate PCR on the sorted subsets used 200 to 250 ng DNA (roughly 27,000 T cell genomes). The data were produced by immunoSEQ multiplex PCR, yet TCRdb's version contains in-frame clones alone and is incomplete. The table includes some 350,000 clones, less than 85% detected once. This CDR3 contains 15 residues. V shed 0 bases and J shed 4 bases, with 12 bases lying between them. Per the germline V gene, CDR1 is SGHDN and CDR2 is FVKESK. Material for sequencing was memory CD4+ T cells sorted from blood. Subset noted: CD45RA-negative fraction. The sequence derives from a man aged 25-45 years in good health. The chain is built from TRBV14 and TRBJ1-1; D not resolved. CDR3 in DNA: TGTGCCAGCAGCCAAGATCTGGGGTGGGTCACTGAAGCTTTCTTT. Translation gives CASSQDLGWVTEAFF.